The entry below gives a single T cell receptor beta chain sequence along with its context. This record comes from a study of blood T cell repertoires in COVID-19. The CDR3 has 16 residues. With 3 bases removed from V and 0 bases from J, the gap between germline ends came to 11 bases. The germline V gene encodes CDR1 MNHEY and CDR2 SMNVEV (reference sequence). Assay: immunoSEQ multiplex PCR; the TCRdb copy retains only in-frame clones and omits some. This repertoire shows 250,000 to 350,000 clones, roughly 86% found once; its top ten account for 2.9%. The chain carries TRBV27 and TRBJ2-2; maybe TRBD1 (5 bases). The sequencing input was PBMCs or T cells enriched from blood (not recorded which). This TCR derives from a woman in her forties or fifties who had been exposed to COVID-19. CDR3 residues: CASSFTPRANTGELFF. CDR3 nucleotide sequence: TGTGCCAGCAGTTTCACCCCCAGGGCGAACACCGGGGAGCTGTTTTTT.